This T cell receptor (beta chain) was retrieved from a study of blood T cells in healthy people across ages (dated by TCRdb to between 2014 and 2017). Concerning the study at large: In model experiments, roughly one uniquely barcoded TCR beta cDNA molecule per two T cells was captured by template switching. To avoid experimental bias, donors of different ages were randomly spread across the sequencing lanes. The study measured age-related changes in TCR beta repertoire diversity using deep sequencing normalized with unique cDNA molecular identifiers. Using the same blood draw, the study looked at two additional independent replicas of 1 million unique cDNA reads for two donors, one aged 18 to 30 and the other aged 80 or older. The donors were divided into four age groups: young (average 16 years), middle-aged (approximately 39), aged (under 70) and long-lived (82). Paper-wide results and their limitations: As age increased, observed TCR beta diversity per million T cells dropped in a roughly linear way, and a significant reduction was already evident by age 40. There was a strong correlation between observed TCR beta diversity and the percentage of naive T cells measured by flow cytometry. Compared with the aged group, the long-lived group had more naive CD4+ T cells, fewer expanded clones and increased TCR diversity, suggesting age selection. Bulk unsorted PBMC profiling prevented conclusive comparison of naive and antigen-experienced compartments. Estimates of total diversity based on one million sequenced T cells were regarded as lower bounds and as underestimates. Because the CMV infection status of the donors was unknown, age-related changes in expanded clonotypes may potentially have been confounded.

The donors were around 39 Caucasian individuals from Russia, aged roughly 6 to 100 years, who were systemically healthy. Ten milliliters of peripheral blood were collected from each donor into EDTA-treated Vacutainer tubes. Ficoll-Paque density-gradient centrifugation was used to isolate PBMCs, with at least 6.5 million per sample. Total RNA was extracted from PBMCs with Trizol reagent, with at least 6 micrograms obtained per sample. For every donor, an aliquot of PBMCs went through flow cytometry to measure the percentages of naive CD45RAhigh/CD27high T cells. This clonotype was seen repeatedly, ten times or more. The target of this receptor is not known. Per-nucleotide qualities are absent, and no much larger clonotype sits a single base away. The library came from 5' RACE. The instrument given in TCRdb is Illumina HiSeq 2500. A second roughly 6 to 11 cycle PCR used a sample-barcoded 5' primer and a J-beta primer mix. A unique molecular identifier was introduced onto each TCR beta cDNA molecule by a template-switch 5' adaptor carrying 12 random nucleotides. Each sample yielded at least 3 million CDR3-containing paired-end reads. All of the RNA was converted into first-strand cDNA using the Mint cDNA synthesis kit, with a TRBC-specific oligonucleotide serving as the primer. All cDNA was treated with uracil-DNA glycosylase and then went through a first 18-cycle PCR with the universal primers M1SS and BC2_uni_R. The study's own analysis went as follows. For normalization, 1 million high-quality reads, each with a distinct molecular identifier, were randomly selected from each sample. Reads sharing molecular identifiers were discarded rather than binned into consensus sequences. MiTCR, run with a Q25 quality threshold and the strictest error-elimination algorithm, handled CDR3 identification, clonotype clustering and error correction. A nonparametric unseen species model with Euler transformation was used to estimate a lower bound on total TCR beta diversity. TCRdb reprocessing: public reads trimmed at Q25 with fastp, clones called with MiXCR, in-frame beta chains kept. A single entry per CDR3 protein holds the most common genes and DNA from its merged rows. The V and J calls follow TCRdb's processing rather than the paper's. The sample records around 1.5 million distinct CDR3 sequences, approximately 59% of which are singletons. The ten most abundant clones make up 6.5% to 8.5% of the sample.

This receptor was identified in a man between 18 and 29 years old in good health. Input material: blood.

CDR3 protein: CASSQAWGPNEQFF. The nucleotide sequence is given as TGCGCCAGCAGCCAAGCATGGGGACCGAATGAGCAGTTCTTC. The rearrangement joined TRBV4-3 to TRBJ2-1; the D element could tentatively be TRBD1 or TRBD2, as 5 bases agree for each. The CDR3 spans 14 residues, from the cysteine through the phenylalanine. Of the read, only the CDR3 DNA is kept; its 42 bases are in frame from base 1. V is shortened by 1 base, J by 7 bases, and the region joining them spans 11 bases. Taken from the germline V gene, the CDR1 and CDR2 loops are LGHNA and YSLEER.